This T cell receptor beta chain was profiled in a study of T-cell reconstitution after alpha-beta-depleted transplantation in children. Study outcomes and limitations: In patients about two months after transplant, alpha-beta T cells reportedly arose from several hundred expanded graft clones.

Trimming stripped 1 base from V and 3 bases from J, with 13 bases between. This CDR3 has 15 residues. The germline gives CDR1 LNHNV, CDR2 YYDKDF (reference sequence). This clonotype was counted at least ten times. Its antigen is unknown. The TCRbeta library incorporated unique molecular identifiers. A single record per CDR3 protein comes from TCRdb applying MiXCR to the PCR reads. The sample holds around 31,000 distinct CDR3 sequences, about 6% seen once. The sequences come from peripheral blood, collected 60 days after TCRalphabeta/CD19-depleted stem cell transplant. V usage is TRBV15 and J usage is TRBJ2-7; possible D gene TRBD2, 6 bases. The TCR sequence derives from a child less than two years old who had a stem cell transplant for acute myeloid leukemia, so the T cells may come from the graft donor. Written as DNA, the CDR3 is TGTGCCACCAGCAGAGCATTAGGGCGGGACTACGAGCAGTACTTC. Its translation: CATSRALGRDYEQYF. The full variable domain, in which reference TRBV15 and TRBJ2-7 provide the parts outside the CDR3, is DAMVIQNPRYQVTQFGKPVTLSCSQTLNHNVMYWYQQKSSQAPKLLFHYYDKDFNNEADTPDNFQSRRPNTSFCFLDIRSPGLGDTAMYLCATSRALGRDYEQYFGPGTRLTVT.